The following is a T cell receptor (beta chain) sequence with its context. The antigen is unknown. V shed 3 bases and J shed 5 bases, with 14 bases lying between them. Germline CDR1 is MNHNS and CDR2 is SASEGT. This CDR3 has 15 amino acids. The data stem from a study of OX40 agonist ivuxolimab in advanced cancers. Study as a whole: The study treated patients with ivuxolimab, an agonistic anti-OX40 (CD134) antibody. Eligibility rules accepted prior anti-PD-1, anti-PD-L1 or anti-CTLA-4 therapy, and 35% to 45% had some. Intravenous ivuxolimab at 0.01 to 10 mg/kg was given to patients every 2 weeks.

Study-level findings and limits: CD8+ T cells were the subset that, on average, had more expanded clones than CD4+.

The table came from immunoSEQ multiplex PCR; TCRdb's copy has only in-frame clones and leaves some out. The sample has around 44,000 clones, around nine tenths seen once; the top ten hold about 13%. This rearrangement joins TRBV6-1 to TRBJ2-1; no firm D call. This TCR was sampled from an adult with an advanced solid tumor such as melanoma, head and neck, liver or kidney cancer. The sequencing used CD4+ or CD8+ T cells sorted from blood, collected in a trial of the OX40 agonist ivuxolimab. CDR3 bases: TGTGCCAGCAGTGATTCCCACCCCGGGCACAATGAGCAGTTCTTC. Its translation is CASSDSHPGHNEQFF.